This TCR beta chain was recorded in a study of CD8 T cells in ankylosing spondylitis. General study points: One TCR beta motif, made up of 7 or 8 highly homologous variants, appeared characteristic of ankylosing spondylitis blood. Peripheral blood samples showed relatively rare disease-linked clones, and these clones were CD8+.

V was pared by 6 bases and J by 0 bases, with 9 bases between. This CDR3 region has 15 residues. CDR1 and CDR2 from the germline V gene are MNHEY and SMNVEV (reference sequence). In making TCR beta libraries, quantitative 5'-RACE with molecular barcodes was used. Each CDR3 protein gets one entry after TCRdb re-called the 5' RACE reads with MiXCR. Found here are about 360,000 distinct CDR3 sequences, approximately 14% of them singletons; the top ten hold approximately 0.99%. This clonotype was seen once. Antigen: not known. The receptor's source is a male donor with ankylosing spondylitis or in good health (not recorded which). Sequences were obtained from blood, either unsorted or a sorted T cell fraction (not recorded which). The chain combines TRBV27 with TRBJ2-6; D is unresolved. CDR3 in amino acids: CASRGLFSGANVLTF. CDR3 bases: TGTGCCAGCAGGGGGTTGTTCTCTGGGGCCAACGTCCTGACTTTC.